This T cell receptor (beta chain) was sequenced during a study of CD8 T cells in cerebrospinal fluid in Alzheimer's disease. This CDR3 has 13 residues. The germline V gene has CDR1 LGHNA and CDR2 YSLEER. By frequency, this clonotype registers medium-sized (0.01 to 0.1%). Its antigen is unidentified. Profiling of CSF cells used 10X single-cell V(D)J plus 5' expression. Using the 10x single-cell sequencing reads, TCRdb records one entry per CDR3 protein without DNA. This table lists more than 1,000 distinct CDR3 sequences. Study-level results: Compared with controls, mild cognitive impairment or Alzheimer's disease patients showed higher maximum CSF clone percentages.

Confirmation of patient neurodegeneration relied on biomarkers such as neurofilament, amyloid-beta and tau. The J gene is TRBJ2-3, the V gene TRBV4-3; TCRdb picks TRBD1, but there is no DNA to check that call. The TCR originated in a human donor with mild cognitive impairment. The sample consisted of cerebrospinal fluid. The chain's CDR3 is CASSQRDQTTQYF.